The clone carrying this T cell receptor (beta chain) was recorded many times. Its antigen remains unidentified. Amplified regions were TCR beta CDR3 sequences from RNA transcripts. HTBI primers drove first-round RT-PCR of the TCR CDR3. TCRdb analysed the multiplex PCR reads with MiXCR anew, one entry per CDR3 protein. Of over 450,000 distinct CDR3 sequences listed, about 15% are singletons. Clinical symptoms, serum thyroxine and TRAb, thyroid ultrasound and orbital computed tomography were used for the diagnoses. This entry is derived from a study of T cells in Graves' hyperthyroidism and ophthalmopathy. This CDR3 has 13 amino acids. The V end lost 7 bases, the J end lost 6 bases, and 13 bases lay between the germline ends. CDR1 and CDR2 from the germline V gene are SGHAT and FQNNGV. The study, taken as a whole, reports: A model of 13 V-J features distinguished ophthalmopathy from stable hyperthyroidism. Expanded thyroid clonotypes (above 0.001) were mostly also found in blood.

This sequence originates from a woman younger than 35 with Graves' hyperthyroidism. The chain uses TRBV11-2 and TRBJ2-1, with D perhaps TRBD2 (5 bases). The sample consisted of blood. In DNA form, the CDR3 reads TGTGCCAGCAACAAGGAGGTCGCCAATGAGCAGTTCTTC. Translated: CASNKEVANEQFF.